This TCR beta chain stems from a study of blood T cell repertoires in COVID-19. Study summary: Donors in the United States, Italy and Spain gave samples during acute or convalescent COVID-19. From T cells, B-cell-depleted T cells, or PBMCs came the material, which was cDNA or gDNA.

Trimming took off 4 bases at V and 0 bases at J, with 9 bases between the two ends. The CDR3 is made up of 14 amino acids. Germline V gene sequence: CDR1 LNHDA, CDR2 SQIVND (reference sequence). The repertoire was sequenced with immunoSEQ multiplex PCR; TCRdb's copy has only in-frame clones and lacks some. The sample lists a few hundred thousand clones, about nine tenths occurring once. The sample taken for sequencing was peripheral blood. This clonotype was obtained from a man aged 18 to 30 with active or convalescent COVID-19. V gene TRBV19 combines with J gene TRBJ1-1; D might be TRBD1 (5 bases). CDR3 sequence (DNA): TGTGCCAGTAGTAAAGGGGCGATGAACACTGAAGCTTTCTTT. Its translation: CASSKGAMNTEAFF.